This section outlines one T cell receptor (beta chain) sequence together with its context. No antigen is known for it. No base qualities exist here, and no much larger clone lies one base off it. The receptor library was made with the immunoSEQ multiplex PCR assay. The authors' pipeline ran thus. A statistical classification framework was built for diagnosing cytomegalovirus status from the catalog of TCR beta chain sequences. In its TCRdb copy, this immuneACCESS table keeps in-frame sequences only and misses some clones. Where compared with another copy, unresolved V genes explain less than half of these, and the others have no known cause. That table gives V, J and clone size, and the DNA gave D and trimming. This sample holds under 95,000 clones; under 95% were observed only once. Over 2% of the sample is held by the ten biggest clonotypes. These data come from a study of cytomegalovirus exposure and HLA in healthy donors (dated by TCRdb to the late 2010s). Regarding the research as a whole: According to a later analysis, the roughly 120 validation repertoires were produced on the same platform as the roughly 600 repertoires of the first cohort. The study aimed to test whether cataloging public T cell receptors could reveal signatures of past pathogen exposure. Besides the first cohort of roughly 640 subjects, a separate validation cohort made up of some 110 different subjects was used. To predict cytomegalovirus infection status, the study brought together high-throughput TCR immunosequencing, statistical association of individual TCRs with disease status, and machine learning.

The germline V gene specifies SQVTM as CDR1 and ANQGSEA as CDR2. V has 7 bases trimmed and J has 4 bases trimmed; junction bases matching no gene number 4. Inclusive of the bounding cysteine and phenylalanine, the CDR3 is 13 residues long. Only the CDR3 part of the read is kept: 39 bases, read in frame from the first base. What the research found in general, with its limitations: Across donors, most TCR sequences were observed very rarely, whereas some public TCRs were present in many individuals. A later analysis lacked HLA typing for the validation cohort, so it scored co-occurrence in that cohort across all 110 or so repertoires. The study gave a list of under 200 TCR beta chains associated with cytomegalovirus. In vitro tests confirmed that three of the cytomegalovirus-associated TCR beta chains recognize cytomegalovirus antigens. Cytomegalovirus status was reported to be diagnosed by the classifier with high specificity and sensitivity in both the original and validation cohorts. It was suggested by the authors that the approach could potentially be generalized to other disease states and immunological phenotypes. In a later analysis, TCRs clustered in the first cohort were found to also tend to co-occur in the approximately 120 validation repertoires, with about 94% of cluster scores above 0.

The donors were included in the validation cohort of around 120 subjects, a group kept apart from the roughly 700-subject first cohort. Sequenced input: PBMCs. The sequence was obtained from a man aged 25 to 40 in good health and CMV-seronegative. The receptor chain draws on TRBV29-1 and TRBJ1-3, and 10 junction bases match TRBD1. The DNA sequence reads TGCAGCGGGAGACAGGGGGCAGGAAACACCATATATTTT. The translation is CSGRQGAGNTIYF.